The rows below give T cell receptor beta chains drawn from one sample of a study of CD8+CD57+ T cells in acquired aplastic anemia. Each CDR3 protein gets one entry after TCRdb re-called the reads with MiXCR. The table includes 180,000 or so distinct CDR3 sequences, about 47% detected once. The specimen sequenced was sorted CD4+, CD8+, or CD8+CD57+ T cells (not recorded which) from PBMCs. The receptor set was obtained from a human donor in good health. CDR3s include the opening cysteine and the closing phenylalanine or tryptophan. The D gene is left open where the match is weak. The size entry is marked missing in some rows and otherwise reads once, few, many or a size class.

few | TRBD1 | TRBJ1-5 | TRBV29-1 | TGCAGCGTGCCCGGACAGGGGACACAGCCCCAGCATTTT | CSVPGQGTQPQHF
- | - | TRBJ1-4 | TRBV28 | TGTGCCAGCAGTCAAGCAGGGTTGTCAACTAATGAAAAACTGTTTTTT | CASSQAGLSTNEKLFF
- | TRBD2 | TRBJ2-3 | TRBV2 | TGTGCCAGCAGAGAACTAGCGGGAGGGGCAGATACGCAGTATTTT | CASRELAGGADTQYF
- | - | TRBJ2-3 | TRBV29-1 | TGCAGCGTTCATCCCCACCCTCTAGAGAGTGTAGATACGCAGTATTTT | CSVHPHPLESVDTQYF
few | - | TRBJ2-6 | TRBV2 | TGTGCCACCAAGTTCCCCTTGATCTCTGGGGCCAACGTCCTGACTTTC | CATKFPLISGANVLTF
many | - | TRBJ2-2 | TRBV19 | TGTGCCAGTAGCAGGCATCAATCAGAGAACACCGGGGAGCTGTTTTTT | CASSRHQSENTGELFF
- | - | TRBJ2-7 | TRBV15 | TGTGCCACCATAGGGATACGGGAGCAGTACTTC | CATIGIREQYF
few | TRBD2 | TRBJ2-3 | TRBV19 | TGTGCCAGTAGCCTGTCTCTAGCGGGCACAGATACGCAGTATTTT | CASSLSLAGTDTQYF
- | - | TRBJ2-7 | TRBV19 | TGTGCCAGTAGTATGTTGGGCGAGCAGTACTTC | CASSMLGEQYF
- | - | TRBJ2-7 | TRBV20-1 | TGCAGTGCTTCTAGATTCCGGTACGAGCAGTACTTC | CSASRFRYEQYF
- | - | TRBJ2-3 | TRBV11-1 | TGTGCCAGCAGAGTAGGGGGTAGAACAGATACGCAGTATTTT | CASRVGGRTDTQYF
few | - | TRBJ1-2 | TRBV6-1 | TGTGCCAGCAGTGAAGCTGCCCAGAAGGGGCGAGGTGGCTACACCTTC | CASSEAAQKGRGGYTF
- | TRBD1 | TRBJ2-5 | TRBV30 | TGTGCCTGGAGCCGAGAGGGGGCTACTCAAGAGACCCAGTACTTC | CAWSREGATQETQYF
many | - | TRBJ2-7 | TRBV7-9 | TGTGCCAGCAGCTTATCTGGGACCTACGAGCAGTACTTC | CASSLSGTYEQYF
many | - | TRBJ2-1 | TRBV7-9 | TGTGCCAGCAGCCCAGGGACCACTAACAATGAGCAGTTCTTC | CASSPGTTNNEQFF
few | - | TRBJ1-6 | TRBV11-2 | TGTGCCAGCAGCTTAGAATATGCGCGGGGCCTAAGTAATAATTCACCCCTCCACTTT | CASSLEYARGLSNNSPLHF